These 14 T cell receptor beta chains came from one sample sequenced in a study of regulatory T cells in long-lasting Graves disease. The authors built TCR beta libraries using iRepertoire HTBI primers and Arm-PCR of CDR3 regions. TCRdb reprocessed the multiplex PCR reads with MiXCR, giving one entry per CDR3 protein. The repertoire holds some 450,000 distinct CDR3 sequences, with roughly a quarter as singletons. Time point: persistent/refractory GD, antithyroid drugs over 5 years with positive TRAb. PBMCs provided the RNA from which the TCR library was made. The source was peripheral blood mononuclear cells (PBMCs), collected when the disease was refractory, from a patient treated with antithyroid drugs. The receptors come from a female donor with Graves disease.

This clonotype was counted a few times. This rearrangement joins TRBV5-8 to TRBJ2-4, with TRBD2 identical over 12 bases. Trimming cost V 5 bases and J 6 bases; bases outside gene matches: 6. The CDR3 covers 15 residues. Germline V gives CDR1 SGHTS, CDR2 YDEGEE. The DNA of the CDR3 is TGTGCCAGCAGACGGACTAGCGGGATTGGAAACATTCAGTACTTC. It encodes CASRRTSGIGNIQYF.

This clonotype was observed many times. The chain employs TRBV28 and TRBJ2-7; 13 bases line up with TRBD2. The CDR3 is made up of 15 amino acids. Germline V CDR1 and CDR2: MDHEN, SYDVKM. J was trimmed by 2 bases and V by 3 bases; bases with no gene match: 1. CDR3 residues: CASSFGTSGTYEQYF. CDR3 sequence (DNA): TGTGCCAGCAGTTTCGGGACTAGCGGGACCTACGAGCAGTACTTC.

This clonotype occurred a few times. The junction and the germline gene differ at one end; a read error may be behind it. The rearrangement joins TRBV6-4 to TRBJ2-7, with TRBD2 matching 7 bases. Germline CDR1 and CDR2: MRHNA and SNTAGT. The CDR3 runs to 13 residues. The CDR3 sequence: CASSYSSGVEQYF. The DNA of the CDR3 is TGTGCCAGCAGTTACTCCAGCGGGGTCGAGCAGTACTTC.

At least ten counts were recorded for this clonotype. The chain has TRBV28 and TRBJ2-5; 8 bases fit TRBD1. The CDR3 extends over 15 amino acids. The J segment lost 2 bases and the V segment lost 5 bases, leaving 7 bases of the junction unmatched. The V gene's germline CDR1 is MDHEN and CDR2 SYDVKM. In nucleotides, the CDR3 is TGTGCCAGCAGTGGATGGGACAGGCCTCAAGAGACCCAGTACTTC. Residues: CASSGWDRPQETQYF.

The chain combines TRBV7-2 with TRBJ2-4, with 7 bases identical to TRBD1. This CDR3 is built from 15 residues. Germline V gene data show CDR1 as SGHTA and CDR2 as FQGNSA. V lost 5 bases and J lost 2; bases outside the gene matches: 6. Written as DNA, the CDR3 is TGTGCCAGCAGCCGACAGGGAATCACCAAAAACATTCAGTACTTC. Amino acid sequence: CASSRQGITKNIQYF.

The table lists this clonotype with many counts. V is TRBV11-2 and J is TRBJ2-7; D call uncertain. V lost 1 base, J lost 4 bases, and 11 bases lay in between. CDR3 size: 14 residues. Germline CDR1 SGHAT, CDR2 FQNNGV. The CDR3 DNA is TGTGCCAGCAGCTTAGGAAATCGCCTTTACGAGCAGTACTTC. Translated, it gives CASSLGNRLYEQYF.

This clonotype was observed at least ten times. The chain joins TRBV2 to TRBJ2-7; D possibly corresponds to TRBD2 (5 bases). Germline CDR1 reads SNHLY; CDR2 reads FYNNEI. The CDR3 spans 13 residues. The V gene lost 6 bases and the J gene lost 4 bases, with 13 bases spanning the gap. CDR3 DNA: TGTGCCAGCAGCCATTATGTAGCGTACGAGCAGTACTTC. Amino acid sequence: CASSHYVAYEQYF.

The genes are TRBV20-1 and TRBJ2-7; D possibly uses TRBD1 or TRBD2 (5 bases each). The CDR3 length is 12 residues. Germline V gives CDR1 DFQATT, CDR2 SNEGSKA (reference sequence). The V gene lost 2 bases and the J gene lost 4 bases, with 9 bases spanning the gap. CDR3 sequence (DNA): TGCAGTGCTAGAAGGGACCAATACGAGCAGTACTTC. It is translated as CSARRDQYEQYF.

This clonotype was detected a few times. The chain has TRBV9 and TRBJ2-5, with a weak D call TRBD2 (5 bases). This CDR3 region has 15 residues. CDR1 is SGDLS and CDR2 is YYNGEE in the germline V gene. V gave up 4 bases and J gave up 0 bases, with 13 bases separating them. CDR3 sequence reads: CASSPRDRDQETQYF. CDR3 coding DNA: TGTGCCAGCAGCCCCCGGGATAGGGACCAAGAGACCCAGTACTTC. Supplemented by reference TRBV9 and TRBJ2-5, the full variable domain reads DSGVTQTPKHLITATGQRVTLRCSPRSGDLSVYWYQQSLDQGLQFLIQYYNGEERAKGNILERFSAQQFPDLHSELNLSSLELGDSALYFCASSPRDRDQETQYFGPGTRLLVL.

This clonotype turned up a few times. CDR3 region: CASSFIGTSSGANVLTF. The DNA of the CDR3 is TGTGCCAGCAGCTTTATCGGGACTAGCTCTGGGGCCAACGTCCTGACTTTC. This chain joins TRBV5-4 and TRBJ2-6, with 8 bases aligning to TRBD2. Germline V gives CDR1 SGHNT, CDR2 YYREEE (reference sequence). The trim removed 2 bases at V and 0 bases at J, leaving 4 bases unmatched. This CDR3 is 17 amino acids long.

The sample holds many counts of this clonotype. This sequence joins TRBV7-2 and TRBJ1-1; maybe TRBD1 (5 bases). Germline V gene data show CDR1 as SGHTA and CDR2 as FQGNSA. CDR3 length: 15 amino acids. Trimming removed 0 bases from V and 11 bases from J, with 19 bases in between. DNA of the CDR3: TGTGCCAGCAGCTTAGCGGTCGGTGGGGGATATAAGGCTTTCTTT. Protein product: CASSLAVGGGYKAFF. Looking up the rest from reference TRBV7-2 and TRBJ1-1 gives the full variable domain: GAGVSQSPSNKVTEKGKDVELRCDPISGHTALYWYRQSLGQGLEFLIYFQGNSAPDKSGLPSDRFSAERTGGSVSTLTIQRTQQEDSAVYLCASSLAVGGGYKAFFGQGTRLTVV.

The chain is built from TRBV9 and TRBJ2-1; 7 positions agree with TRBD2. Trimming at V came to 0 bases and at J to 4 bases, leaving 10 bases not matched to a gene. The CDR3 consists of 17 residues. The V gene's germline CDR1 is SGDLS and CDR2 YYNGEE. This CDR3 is CASSVDLAGGKYNEQFF. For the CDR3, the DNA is TGTGCCAGCAGCGTAGATTTAGCGGGCGGAAAGTACAATGAGCAGTTCTTC.

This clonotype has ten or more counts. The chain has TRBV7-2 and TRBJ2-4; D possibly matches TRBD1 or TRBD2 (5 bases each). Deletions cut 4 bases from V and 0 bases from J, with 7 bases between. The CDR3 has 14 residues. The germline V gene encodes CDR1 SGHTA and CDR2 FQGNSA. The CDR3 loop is CASSWDRAKNIQYF. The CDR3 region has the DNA TGTGCCAGCAGCTGGGACCGAGCCAAAAACATTCAGTACTTC. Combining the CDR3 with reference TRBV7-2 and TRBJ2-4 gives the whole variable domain GAGVSQSPSNKVTEKGKDVELRCDPISGHTALYWYRQSLGQGLEFLIYFQGNSAPDKSGLPSDRFSAERTGGSVSTLTIQRTQQEDSAVYLCASSWDRAKNIQYFGAGTRLSVL.

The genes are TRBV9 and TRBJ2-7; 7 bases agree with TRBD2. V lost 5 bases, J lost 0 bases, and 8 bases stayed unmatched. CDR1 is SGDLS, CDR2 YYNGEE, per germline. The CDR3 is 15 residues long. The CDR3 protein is CASSQAAGYSYEQYF. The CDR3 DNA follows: TGTGCCAGCAGTCAAGCAGCGGGGTACTCCTACGAGCAGTACTTC.